These 9 T cell receptor beta chains came from one sample sequenced in a study of blood T cell repertoires in COVID-19. This table comes from immunoSEQ multiplex PCR, and its TCRdb copy is limited to in-frame clones, with some not included. The sample shows 130,000 to 150,000 clones, 87% of them seen only once. The source material was peripheral blood. The receptors were gathered from a woman in her forties or fifties with acute or convalescent COVID-19.

This clone has just one count. This sequence joins TRBV5-5 and TRBJ1-1, with 11 bases that match TRBD1. CDR1 and CDR2 from the germline V gene are SGHKS and YYEKEE (reference sequence). The CDR3 sequence is 16 residues long. Trimming at V came to 4 bases and at J to 4 bases, leaving 9 bases not matched to a gene. CDR3 sequence reads: CASSPNPGQGGTEAFF. In DNA, the CDR3 is TGTGCCAGCAGCCCAAACCCGGGACAGGGGGGCACTGAAGCTTTCTTT.

This chain uses TRBV27 with TRBJ2-2; 7 positions match TRBD1. The V gene's germline CDR1 is MNHEY and CDR2 SMNVEV (reference sequence). This CDR3 is built from 14 residues. Unmatched junction bases numbered 3, after V lost 3 bases and J lost 5 bases. The CDR3 nucleotides are TGTGCCAGCAGTTTCAGCAGGGGGACCGGGGAGCTGTTTTTT. This encodes CASSFSRGTGELFF.

J is TRBJ1-4 and V is TRBV19; 7 nucleotides align to TRBD1. Germline CDR1 is LNHDA and CDR2 is SQIVND (reference sequence). The CDR3 extends over 14 amino acids. V trimming: 5 bases; J trimming: 2 bases; junction bases outside the gene matches: 2. The CDR3 region has the DNA TGTGCCAGTAGTCAGACAGGGACTAATGAAAAACTGTTTTTT. Its protein is CASSQTGTNEKLFF.

This clone is a singleton in its sample. The V call is TRBV6-5, the J call TRBJ2-7; 8 bases fit TRBD2. This CDR3 comprises 14 residues. Germline V gives CDR1 MNHEY, CDR2 SVGAGI. The ends lost 6 bases at V and 4 bases at J; junction bases unmatched: 8. As DNA, the CDR3 is TGTGCCAGCAGCTCCATTGGACTAGCATACGAGCAGTACTTC. Translating gives CASSSIGLAYEQYF.

In nucleotides, the CDR3 is TGTGCCAGCTCACGTGAAGCGGGAGGAGACACCGGGGAGCTGTTTTTT. Translation: CASSREAGGDTGELFF. The chain is built from TRBV18 and TRBJ2-2; TRBD2 aligns across 9 bases. Germline CDR1 and CDR2: KGHSH and LQKENI. The CDR3 sequence is 16 residues long. Unmatched junction bases numbered 6, after V lost 4 bases and J lost 3 bases.

The V gene is TRBV5-1, the J gene TRBJ2-1; a weak D match, TRBD2 (5 bases). There are 15 residues in the CDR3. Germline V CDR1 and CDR2: SGHRS, YFSETQ. With 4 bases removed from V and 2 bases from J, the gap between germline ends came to 13 bases. CDR3 in DNA: TGCGCCAGCAGCCCGGCTCCGGGAACCTACAATGAGCAGTTCTTC. Translation gives CASSPAPGTYNEQFF.

The rearrangement joins TRBV30 to TRBJ1-1; TRBD1 matches 7 bases. Germline V lookup: CDR1 GTSNPN, CDR2 SVGIG (reference sequence). The CDR3 is 12 residues long. With 5 bases clipped from V and 4 bases from J, the junction kept 4 bases outside the gene matches. CDR3 coding DNA: TGTGCCTGGGGCGGGACAGCCACTGAAGCTTTCTTT. It yields the protein CAWGGTATEAFF.

Concerning this clone: The sample carries other DNA sequences with the same CDR3. V and J are TRBV7-8 and TRBJ2-5; TRBD2 aligns across 11 bases. Germline assignment: CDR1 SGHVS and CDR2 FQNEAQ. The CDR3 extends over 15 amino acids. Trimming at V came to 1 base and at J to 5 bases, leaving 3 bases not matched to a gene. The CDR3 coding sequence is TGTGCCAGCAGCTTAGGACTAGCGGGGCGGGAGACCCAGTACTTC. It translates to CASSLGLAGRETQYF.

The CDR3 nucleotides read TGTGCCAGCAGCTTCGCAGGGGGCAAGTACGAGCAGTACTTC. Translating gives CASSFAGGKYEQYF. The V gene is TRBV11-2, the J gene TRBJ2-7, with 8 bases that match TRBD1. The J segment lost 4 bases and the V segment lost 3 bases, leaving 5 bases of the junction unmatched. Germline V CDR1 and CDR2: SGHAT, FQNNGV. The CDR3 contains 14 residues.